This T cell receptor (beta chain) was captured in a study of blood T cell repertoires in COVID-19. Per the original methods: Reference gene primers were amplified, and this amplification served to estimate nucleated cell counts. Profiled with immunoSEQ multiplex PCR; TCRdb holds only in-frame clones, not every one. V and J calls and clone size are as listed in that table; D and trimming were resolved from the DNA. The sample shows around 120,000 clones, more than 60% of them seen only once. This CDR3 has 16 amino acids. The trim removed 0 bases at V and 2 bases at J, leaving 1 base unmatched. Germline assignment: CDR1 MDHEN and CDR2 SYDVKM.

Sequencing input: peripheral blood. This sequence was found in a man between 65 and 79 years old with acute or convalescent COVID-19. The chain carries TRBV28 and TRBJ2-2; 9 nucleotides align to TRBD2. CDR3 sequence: CASSLWLAGNTGELFF. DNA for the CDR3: TGTGCCAGCAGTTTATGGCTAGCGGGAAACACCGGGGAGCTGTTTTTT.